A single sample is the source of the 15 T cell receptor beta chains below, sequenced in a study of T cell responses to AZD1222 COVID-19 vaccine. The protocol was immunoSEQ multiplex PCR, while the TCRdb copy is restricted to in-frame clones and leaves out a portion. The sample has about 15,000 clones, 88% seen once; the top ten hold just under 3%. The material was peripheral blood, obtained 28 days after the second AZD1222 dose. The receptors originated from an adult who received the AZD1222 COVID-19 vaccine.

This sequence joins TRBV28 and TRBJ1-3, with D unresolved. Germline V gene data show CDR1 as MDHEN and CDR2 as SYDVKM. V lost 5 bases and J 0 bases, leaving 11 bases between the germline ends. CDR3 length: 15 residues. This chain's CDR3 is CASSVSPNSGNTIYF. The DNA for the CDR3 is TGTGCCAGCAGTGTCAGTCCTAACTCTGGAAACACCATATATTTT.

The chain employs TRBV2 and TRBJ1-5; weak D call: TRBD1 (5 bases). Germline lookup yields CDR1 SNHLY and CDR2 FYNNEI. Trimming took off 5 bases at V and 7 bases at J, with 12 bases between the two ends. This CDR3 is 13 amino acids long. The CDR3 loop reads CASSYLQVQPQHF. In DNA, the CDR3 is TGTGCCAGCAGTTATTTACAGGTACAGCCCCAGCATTTT.

The chain couples TRBV6-5 to TRBJ2-7; 7 nucleotides agree with TRBD1. Trimming took 4 bases from V and 0 from J; bases not matched to a gene: 3. Per germline, CDR1 MNHEY and CDR2 SVGAGI. This CDR3 spans 14 amino acids. In DNA, the CDR3 is TGTGCCAGCAGTTGGGACAGCGGCTCCTACGAGCAGTACTTC. Protein sequence: CASSWDSGSYEQYF.

As to this clone: Relative to the germline gene, one junction end is altered; a read error may explain this. The rearrangement joins TRBV19 to TRBJ1-1, with 8 bases identical to TRBD1. Germline lookup yields CDR1 LNHDA and CDR2 SQIVND (reference sequence). This CDR3 spans 12 amino acids. The CDR3 DNA follows: TGTCCCAGGGGGCAGACGAACACTGAAGCTTTCTTT. Protein product: CPRGQTNTEAFF. Filled out from reference TRBV19 and TRBJ1-1, the complete variable domain reads DGGITQSPKYLFRKEGQNVTLSCEQNLNHDAMYWYRQDPGQGLRLIYYSQIVNDFQKGDIAEGYSVSREKKESFPLTVTSAQKNPTAFYLCPRGQTNTEAFFGQGTRLTVV.

The chain carries TRBV3-1 (or the pseudogene TRBV3-2) and TRBJ2-1; TRBD2 agrees at 7 bases. The V and J ends lost 9 bases and 2 bases, in that order; junction bases with no gene match: 10. CDR3 size: 15 residues. Germline values: CDR1 LGHDT, CDR2 YNNKEL (reference sequence). This chain's CDR3 is CASKEGTTTYNEQFF. In DNA, the CDR3 is TGTGCCAGTAAGGAGGGGACTACCACCTACAATGAGCAGTTCTTC.

This clone turned up a few times. This chain links TRBV27 with TRBJ1-3; D unclear. The CDR3 sequence is 14 residues long. V was clipped by 4 bases and J by 0 bases, with 7 bases between them. Germline V gives CDR1 MNHEY, CDR2 SMNVEV (reference sequence). CDR3 protein: CASSSGVSGNTIYF. In nucleotides, the CDR3 is TGTGCCAGCAGTTCGGGAGTCTCTGGAAACACCATATATTTT.

The V and J genes are TRBV6-5 and TRBJ1-1, with TRBD1 matching 8 bases. The CDR3 extends over 13 amino acids. Trimming removed 6 bases from V and 4 bases from J; junction bases left unmatched: 4. Germline assignment: CDR1 MNHEY and CDR2 SVGAGI. CDR3 in amino acids: CASRPTGGTEAFF. The CDR3 DNA reads as TGTGCCAGCAGACCTACAGGGGGCACTGAAGCTTTCTTT.

This CDR3 reads CASSLTFNSGEQFF. In DNA, the CDR3 is TGTGCCAGCAGTTTGACGTTCAATAGCGGGGAGCAGTTCTTC. The chain couples TRBV6-4 to TRBJ2-1, with TRBD2 identical over 7 bases. Germline values: CDR1 MRHNA, CDR2 SNTAGT. The CDR3 runs to 14 residues. The V gene end was trimmed by 5 bases and the J gene end by 10 bases; junction bases not matched to a gene: 11.

The chain uses TRBV6-6 and TRBJ2-2; D call uncertain. V dropped 0 bases and J dropped 10 bases, with 15 bases sitting between them. The CDR3 is 15 residues long. Germline CDR1 MNHNY, CDR2 SVGAGI (reference sequence). The CDR3 loop is CASSYSNRPAEELFF. The CDR3 DNA reads as TGTGCCAGCAGTTACTCGAACAGACCTGCCGAGGAGCTGTTTTTT.

J is TRBJ2-5 and V is TRBV5-4, with TRBD2 matching over 10 bases. The CDR3 loop spans 16 amino acids. Trimming took 4 bases from V and 1 from J; bases not matched to a gene: 7. In germline, CDR1 is SGHNT, CDR2 YYREEE (reference sequence). CDR3 protein: CASSRGTSVSQETQYF. CDR3 DNA sequence: TGTGCCAGCAGCCGAGGGACTAGCGTAAGCCAAGAGACCCAGTACTTC.

The V call is TRBV4-1, the J call TRBJ1-1; D unclear. Germline V gene data show CDR1 as MGHRA and CDR2 as YSYEKL. CDR3 length: 13 residues. V lost 8 bases to trimming and J lost 7 bases, with 17 bases between them. This CDR3 is CASGPRGLGEAFF. Here the CDR3 DNA reads TGCGCCAGCGGCCCACGGGGTTTGGGTGAAGCTTTCTTT.

This rearrangement joins TRBV4-1 to TRBJ1-1; D uncertain. V was cut by 3 bases and J by 0 bases, with 8 bases left in between. In germline, CDR1 is MGHRA, CDR2 YSYEKL. CDR3 length equals 14 residues. CDR3 nucleotides: TGCGCCAGCAGCCAGCCGGGGATGAACACTGAAGCTTTCTTT. It yields the protein CASSQPGMNTEAFF.

The chain is built from TRBV28 and TRBJ2-7; D is possibly TRBD1 (5 bases). V was shortened by 5 bases and J by 5 bases, with 7 bases between the two germline ends. The CDR3 has 11 amino acids. The germline gives CDR1 MDHEN, CDR2 SYDVKM. CDR3 DNA: TGTGCCAGCAGTGGGGCTCACGAGCAGTACTTC. This translates into CASSGAHEQYF.

The chain carries TRBV6-5 and TRBJ2-1; either TRBD1 or TRBD2 may supply D (5 bases each). Germline CDR1 and CDR2: MNHEY and SVGAGI. V was trimmed by 6 bases and J by 12 bases, leaving 15 bases between them. The CDR3 is made up of 12 amino acids. In DNA form, the CDR3 reads TGTGCCAGCAGACACCCGGGGCCATCGCAGTTCTTC. Protein sequence: CASRHPGPSQFF.

The V gene is TRBV29-1, the J gene TRBJ1-1; D perhaps matches TRBD1 (5 bases). Germline lookup yields CDR1 SQVTM and CDR2 ANQGSEA. Trimming stripped 4 bases from V and 2 bases from J, with 8 bases between. CDR3 length equals 12 residues. CDR3 sequence reads: CSVVRGNTEAFF. CDR3 DNA sequence: TGCAGCGTTGTAAGGGGTAACACTGAAGCTTTCTTT.